These T cell receptor beta chains were read from a single sample in a study of T cell repertoires in ileal Crohn's disease. Profiling relied on immunoSEQ multiplex PCR, and the TCRdb table lists in-frame clones only, not all of them. The table has over 12,000 clones, roughly 80% seen once. The sample taken for sequencing was ileal tissue. Every receptor here comes from an adult with Crohn's disease. CDR3s include the opening cysteine and the closing phenylalanine or tryptophan. The D gene is left open where the match is weak. Rows give clone size only sometimes, using once, few, many, or a class for an expanded clone.

>TRBJ1-2|TRBV5-1|NA|NA
CASSSSTGSKGYTF
TGCGCCAGCAGCTCCTCAACAGGGTCCAAAGGCTACACCTTC
>TRBJ2-4|TRBV30|NA|NA
CAWSRDSKNIQYF
TGTGCCTGGAGCCGGGACTCCAAAAACATTCAGTACTTC
>TRBJ2-1|TRBV10-2|NA|NA
CASSESTRLNEQFF
TGCGCCAGCAGTGAGTCCACTAGACTCAATGAGCAGTTCTTC
>TRBJ2-1|TRBV5-1|NA|TRBD2
CASSLGGSLYNEQFF
TGCGCCAGCAGCTTGGGCGGGAGCCTCTACAATGAGCAGTTCTTC
>TRBJ1-5|TRBV6-1|NA|NA
CASSEGLAIQPQHF
TGTGCCAGCAGTGAAGGACTTGCCATACAGCCCCAGCATTTT
>TRBJ1-1|TRBV7-8|once|TRBD1
CASSPRGQMNTEAFF
TGTGCCAGCAGCCCTAGGGGACAGATGAACACTGAAGCTTTCTTT
>TRBJ1-4|TRBV6-1|NA|NA
CASSEWGGAAEKLFF
TGTGCCAGCAGTGAGTGGGGGGGGGCGGCTGAAAAACTGTTTTTT
>TRBJ1-1|TRBV30|NA|TRBD1
CAWSVRTGSPYMNTEAFF
TGTGCCTGGAGTGTTAGGACAGGGAGTCCTTACATGAACACTGAAGCTTTCTTT
>TRBJ2-5|TRBV15|NA|TRBD1
CATSRANRGETQYF
TGTGCCACCAGCAGAGCGAACAGGGGCGAGACCCAGTACTTC
>TRBJ2-2|TRBV5-1|NA|NA
CASSLERGKAGELFF
TGCGCCAGCAGCTTGGAAAGGGGGAAGGCCGGGGAGCTGTTTTTT
>TRBJ1-1|TRBV28|NA|NA
CASSLSTSEAFF
TGTGCCAGCAGTTTATCGACTTCCGAAGCTTTCTTT
>TRBJ2-1|TRBV10-2|NA|TRBD2
CASSEPTGLAFYNEQFF
TGCGCCAGCAGTGAACCCACGGGACTAGCATTCTACAATGAGCAGTTCTTC
>TRBJ2-7|TRBV6-1|NA|NA
CASSARQVTYEQYF
TGTGCCAGCAGTGCACGACAGGTAACCTACGAGCAGTACTTC
>TRBJ1-2|TRBV19|NA|NA
CASRADPVAYGYTF
TGTGCCAGTAGAGCAGATCCAGTAGCTTATGGCTACACCTTC
>TRBJ1-2|TRBV18|NA|NA
CASSPRQDYGYTF
TGTGCCAGCTCTCCCCGACAGGACTATGGCTACACCTTC
>TRBJ2-2|TRBV9|NA|TRBD2
CASSPSRLSGGGTGELFF
TGTGCCAGCAGCCCAAGTCGCCTAAGCGGGGGAGGCACCGGGGAGCTGTTTTTT
>TRBJ2-5|TRBV10-2|NA|TRBD1
CASSDPSGQGERETQYF
TGCGCCAGCAGTGATCCGTCGGGACAGGGAGAAAGGGAGACCCAGTACTTC
>TRBJ2-3|TRBV2|few|TRBD1
CASRAQGTGTDTQYF
TGTGCCAGCAGAGCCCAAGGGACAGGGACAGATACGCAGTATTTT
>TRBJ1-2|TRBV7-2|NA|TRBD1
CASRPGTGGIGYTF
TGTGCCAGCAGGCCGGGGACAGGGGGCATTGGCTACACCTTC
>TRBJ2-1|TRBV11-3|NA|TRBD1
CASSPRQGMGGDEQFF
TGTGCCAGCAGCCCTCGACAGGGGATGGGGGGCGATGAGCAGTTCTTC